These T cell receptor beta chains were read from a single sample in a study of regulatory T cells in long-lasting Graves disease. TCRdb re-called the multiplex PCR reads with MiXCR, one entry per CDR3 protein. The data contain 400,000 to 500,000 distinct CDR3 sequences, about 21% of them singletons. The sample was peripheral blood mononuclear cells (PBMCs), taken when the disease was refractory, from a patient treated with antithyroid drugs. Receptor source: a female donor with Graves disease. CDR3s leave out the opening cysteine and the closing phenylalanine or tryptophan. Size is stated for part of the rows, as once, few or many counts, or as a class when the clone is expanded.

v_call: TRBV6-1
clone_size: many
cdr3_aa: ASTPQTGVETQY

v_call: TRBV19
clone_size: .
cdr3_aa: ASSDGQGYTEAF

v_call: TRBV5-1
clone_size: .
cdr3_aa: ASSLDSLGPPGIQY

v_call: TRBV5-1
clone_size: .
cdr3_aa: ASSLATAQETQY

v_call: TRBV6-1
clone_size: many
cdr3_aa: ASSLTSGSNQPQH

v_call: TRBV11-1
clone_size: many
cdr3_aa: ASSLSREGETQY

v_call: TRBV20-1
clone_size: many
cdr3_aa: SAPRLAGAETQY

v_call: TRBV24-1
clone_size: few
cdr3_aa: ATSDPRRQGEGETQY

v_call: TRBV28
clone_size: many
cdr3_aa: ASSMQYEQY

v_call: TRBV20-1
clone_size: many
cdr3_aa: SAPPDSHYEQY

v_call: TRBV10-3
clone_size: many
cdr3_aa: AISEPQKGTEAF

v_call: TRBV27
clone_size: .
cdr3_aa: ASSWGHGGEQF

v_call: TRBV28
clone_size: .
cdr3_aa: ASRRDSGNEQF

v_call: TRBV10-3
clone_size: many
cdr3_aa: AASTGDSNQPQH

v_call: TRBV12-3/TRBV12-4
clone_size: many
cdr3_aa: ASTVDRENQPQH

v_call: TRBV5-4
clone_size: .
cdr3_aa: ASRGQGGTGYT